The entry below describes one TCR beta chain. Libraries were prepared by immunoSEQ multiplex PCR; TCRdb keeps only in-frame clonotypes and omits some of them. The data show 220,000 or so clones, 82% seen once. The sample originates from a study of blood T cell repertoires in COVID-19. Germline CDR1 is MNHEY and CDR2 is SVGAGI. V lost 6 bases, J lost 7 bases, and 9 bases lay in between. The CDR3 runs 11 residues. The sequence was obtained from an elderly woman with acute or convalescent COVID-19. This chain connects TRBV6-5 to TRBJ1-2; tentatively, D is TRBD1 (6 bases). Material: peripheral blood. The CDR3 sequence is CASSTGSGYTF. The CDR3 region has the DNA TGTGCCAGCAGCACAGGGAGTGGCTACACCTTC.